A single sample gave rise to the 25 T cell receptor beta chains below, sequenced in a study of regulatory T cells in long-lasting Graves disease. Arm-PCR with iRepertoire HTBI primers amplified the CDR3 regions for these TCR beta libraries. TCRdb analysed the multiplex PCR reads with MiXCR anew, one entry per CDR3 protein. The sample lists hundreds of thousands of distinct CDR3 sequences, roughly 15% occurring once. Time point given: newly diagnosed GD, antithyroid drugs for less than 3 months. Generation of the TCR library employed RNA extracted from PBMCs. The sample also formed part of further work on T cells in Graves' hyperthyroidism and ophthalmopathy.

This sample comprised peripheral blood mononuclear cells (PBMCs), obtained at new diagnosis, from a patient treated with antithyroid drugs. Receptors originate from a woman in her thirties with Graves disease.

The chain combines TRBV18 with TRBJ1-4; 7 bases map to TRBD1. V dropped 4 bases and J dropped 8; count of bases not matched to a gene: 4. CDR3 size: 13 residues. Germline V gives CDR1 KGHSH, CDR2 LQKENI. DNA for the CDR3: TGTGCCAGCTCACAGGGACAGATGGAAAAACTGTTTTTT. It translates to CASSQGQMEKLFF.

In this sample, this clonotype turned up a few times. J is TRBJ1-1 and V is TRBV5-1; possible D gene TRBD1, 5 bases. The CDR3 length is 14 residues. The V end lost 6 bases, the J end lost 7 bases, and 19 bases lay between the germline ends. Germline V CDR1 and CDR2: SGHRS, YFSETQ. CDR3 loop: CASKKVGDVHEAFF. Here the CDR3 DNA reads TGCGCCAGCAAAAAGGTTGGGGACGTCCATGAAGCTTTCTTT.

A few counts support this clonotype. CDR3 nucleotide sequence: TGTGCCAGCAGTTTCCTAGGGCGGGGACAGGGGTCGAGCTCTGGAAACACCATATATTTT. Protein sequence: CASSFLGRGQGSSSGNTIYF. The gene calls are TRBV28 and TRBJ1-3; 10 bases map to TRBD1. The V gene's germline CDR1 is MDHEN and CDR2 SYDVKM. This CDR3 is built from 20 residues. V shed 3 bases and J 0 bases; nucleotides not matched to a gene: 14.

This clonotype appeared many times. V is TRBV11-2 and J is TRBJ2-7; D ambiguous. This CDR3 is 11 amino acids long. In germline, CDR1 is SGHAT, CDR2 FQNNGV. The V end was cut by 5 bases, the J end by 6 bases, with 8 bases between. The CDR3 spells CASSLSGEQYF. The CDR3 DNA reads TGTGCCAGCAGCCTGTCTGGCGAGCAGTACTTC.

This clonotype has more than one count but fewer than ten. This chain uses TRBV7-8 with TRBJ2-7; the D is unclear. Germline V CDR1 and CDR2: SGHVS, FQNEAQ. V lost 3 bases and J lost 4, with 10 bases in between. The CDR3 runs 13 residues. Written as DNA, the CDR3 is TGTGCCAGCAGCTTCAGGTTAGGGTACGAGCAGTACTTC. The encoded protein is CASSFRLGYEQYF.

This clonotype was detected many times. This rearrangement joins TRBV5-1 to TRBJ2-1, with TRBD2 matching over 8 bases. V shed 2 bases and J 3 bases; nucleotides not matched to a gene: 4. CDR1 SGHRS and CDR2 YFSETQ come from the germline V gene. The CDR3 is 15 residues long. Here the CDR3 DNA reads TGCGCCAGCAGCTTAATGACTAGCGTCTACAATGAGCAGTTCTTC. It translates to CASSLMTSVYNEQFF.

This clonotype was detected many times. V usage is TRBV28 and J usage is TRBJ2-1; D is perhaps TRBD1 (5 bases). Germline-derived CDR1 and CDR2 are MDHEN and SYDVKM. CDR3 length: 12 residues. V shed 10 bases and J shed 4 bases, with 11 bases lying between them. Here the CDR3 reads CATFQGYNEQFF. The CDR3 bases are TGTGCCACCTTCCAGGGTTACAATGAGCAGTTCTTC.

Notes on this clonotype: This may arise from a read error, as a much more abundant clone is one base away. Likely a read error: the CDR3 ends without its conserved phenylalanine or tryptophan. The V and J genes are TRBV7-3 and TRBJ2-2; D is ambiguous. The CDR3 consists of 15 residues. Per germline, CDR1 SGHTA and CDR2 FQGTGA. The V end was cut by 5 bases, the J end by 5 bases, with 15 bases between. CDR3 DNA: TGTGCCAGCAGCCCCTCGGCGGTAACAACCGGGGAGCTGTTTTCT. This sequence encodes CASSPSAVTTGELFS.

This chain links TRBV20-1 with TRBJ2-1; 14 nucleotides line up with TRBD2. The CDR3 runs to 17 residues. The junction had 2 bases not matched to a gene; V was cut back by 0 bases and J by 1 base. Germline CDR1 reads DFQATT; CDR2 reads SNEGSKA (reference sequence). CDR3 protein: CSARDGTSGRSYNEQFF. DNA of the CDR3: TGCAGTGCTAGAGATGGGACTAGCGGGAGATCCTACAATGAGCAGTTCTTC.

This rearrangement joins TRBV15 to TRBJ2-1, with 7 bases identical to TRBD2. Germline V lookup: CDR1 LNHNV, CDR2 YYDKDF (reference sequence). The length of the CDR3 is 15 residues. Germline trimming cut 1 base from V and 0 bases from J; bases unmatched to any gene: 0. This chain's CDR3 is CATSRGTSSYNEQFF. The CDR3 nucleotides are TGTGCCACCAGCAGAGGGACTAGCTCCTACAATGAGCAGTTCTTC.

There are many counts of this clonotype. The genes are TRBV7-9 and TRBJ1-1; D is perhaps TRBD1 (5 bases). V gave up 6 bases and J gave up 7 bases, with 15 bases separating them. The CDR3 sequence is 13 residues long. Looked up from germline, CDR1 is SEHNR and CDR2 is FQNEAQ (reference sequence). CDR3 loop: CASRMTVGYEAFF. The CDR3 DNA sequence: TGTGCCAGCAGAATGACAGTAGGATATGAAGCTTTCTTT.

The chain is built from TRBV10-3 and TRBJ2-3, with 9 bases lining up with TRBD2. V lost 10 bases, J lost 2 bases, and 13 bases stayed unmatched. CDR1 and CDR2 (germline): ENHRY, SYGVKD. The CDR3 sequence is 16 residues long. The CDR3 protein is CATESSGTEDTDTQYF. CDR3 coding DNA: TGTGCCACGGAGTCTAGCGGGACCGAAGACACAGATACGCAGTATTTT.

This clonotype occurred a few times. The chain joins TRBV19 to TRBJ2-7; 7 nucleotides align to TRBD1. The CDR3 runs 13 residues. Germline CDR1 reads LNHDA; CDR2 reads SQIVND (reference sequence). V lost 3 bases to trimming and J lost 6 bases; unmatched junction nucleotides: 5. CDR3 protein: CASSMGQLGEQYF. The CDR3 DNA sequence: TGTGCCAGTAGTATGGGACAGCTTGGCGAGCAGTACTTC.

In this sample, this clonotype turned up a few times. The V gene is TRBV5-1, the J gene TRBJ2-3; D might be TRBD2 (5 bases). Germline-derived CDR1 and CDR2 are SGHRS and YFSETQ. CDR3 length: 14 amino acids. Trimming left V 3 bases short and J 2 bases short, with 10 bases between. The CDR3 nucleotides are TGCGCCAGCAGCTCTGAGCGGATCACAGATACGCAGTATTTT. Translation gives CASSSERITDTQYF.

The table lists this clonotype with many counts. This sequence joins TRBV6-2 or TRBV6-3 and TRBJ1-2, with 9 bases fitting TRBD1. The germline V gene has CDR1 MNHEY and CDR2 SVGEGT. CDR3 length equals 17 residues. Losses at the gene ends were 0 bases for V and 2 bases for J; bases not matched to a gene: 7. CDR3: CASSYSGTGTLNYGYTF. The CDR3 DNA follows: TGTGCCAGCAGTTACTCTGGGACAGGGACCTTGAACTATGGCTACACCTTC.

The chain couples TRBV7-2 to TRBJ2-1; 8 bases align to TRBD2. The germline gives CDR1 SGHTA, CDR2 FQGNSA. This CDR3 contains 17 residues. J gave up 4 bases and V 2 bases, and 10 bases lay outside the gene matches. In DNA form, the CDR3 reads TGTGCCAGCAGCTTAATCGACGGGGGGGGCAATTACAATGAGCAGTTCTTC. This codes for CASSLIDGGGNYNEQFF.

As for this clonotype: At one end, the junction sequence differs from germline, possibly due to a read error. The CDR3 sequence is CASSLGPLANQPQHF. In nucleotides, the CDR3 is TGTGCCAGCAGCTTGGGTCCCCTGGCCAATCAGCCCCAGCATTTT. V gene TRBV5-1 combines with J gene TRBJ1-5, with no clear D. Germline CDR1 reads SGHRS; CDR2 reads YFSETQ. The CDR3 covers 15 residues.

This clonotype was found many times. V is TRBV28 and J is TRBJ1-6, with D perhaps TRBD1 (5 bases). CDR3 size: 15 residues. Germline CDR1 and CDR2: MDHEN and SYDVKM. V was cut by 3 bases and J by 7 bases, with 13 bases left in between. In DNA form, the CDR3 reads TGTGCCAGCAGTTTTCAGGGTCGGTTGAATTCACCCCTCCACTTT. Translation gives CASSFQGRLNSPLHF.

This clonotype was observed at least ten times. The chain recombines TRBV11-2 with TRBJ1-5, with D possibly being TRBD1 (6 bases). CDR3 length: 15 residues. The germline V and J ends were trimmed by 4 bases and 4 bases, with 14 bases remaining between them. The germline V gene encodes CDR1 SGHAT and CDR2 FQNNGV. The CDR3 is CASSSLAGANQPQHF. The CDR3 DNA reads TGTGCCAGCAGCTCTCTCGCAGGGGCGAATCAGCCCCAGCATTTT.

The sample holds a few counts of this clonotype. The chain couples TRBV6-1 to TRBJ2-1; 12 nucleotides agree with TRBD2. Germline CDR1 MNHNS, CDR2 SASEGT. CDR3 length: 15 residues. The V gene end was trimmed by 6 bases and the J gene end by 5 bases; junction bases not matched to a gene: 5. CDR3 coding DNA: TGTGCCAGCAGAGCAACTAGCGGGAGGCACAATGAGCAGTTCTTC. This codes for CASRATSGRHNEQFF.

This clonotype was seen only a few times. J is TRBJ1-5 and V is TRBV10-2; a possible D gene is TRBD1 (5 bases). V was clipped by 9 bases and J by 4 bases, with 13 bases between them. The CDR3 covers 13 residues. CDR1 WSHSY and CDR2 SAAADI come from the germline V gene. For the CDR3, the DNA is TGCGCCAGTGAGGAGACAGTGAATCAGCCCCAGCATTTT. It yields the protein CASEETVNQPQHF.

A note on this clonotype: A much larger clone lies a single base off, so this may be a read error. The chain employs TRBV10-3 and TRBJ2-7, with 9 bases that match TRBD1. The germline CDR1 and CDR2 sequences are ENHRY and SYGVKD. The length of the CDR3 is 13 residues. Trimming removed 4 bases from V and 3 bases from J; junction bases left unmatched: 1. The CDR3: CAISGQGGYEQYF. CDR3 sequence (DNA): TGTGCCATCAGTGGACAGGGGGGCTACGAGCAGTACTTC.

This chain joins TRBV4-1 and TRBJ2-7; 7 bases line up with TRBD2. Germline V gene data show CDR1 as MGHRA and CDR2 as YSYEKL. The CDR3 totals 15 residues. V shed 0 bases, J shed 6 bases, and the junction held 8 bases outside the gene matches. CDR3 region: CASSQDLGLVSEQYF. DNA of the CDR3: TGCGCCAGCAGCCAAGATCTTGGACTAGTCTCCGAGCAGTACTTC.

A few counts support this clonotype. CDR3 sequence reads: CASSPDRIYSNQPQHF. The CDR3, as DNA: TGTGCCAGCAGTCCAGACAGAATCTATAGCAATCAGCCCCAGCATTTT. The chain is built from TRBV6-1 and TRBJ1-5; weak D call: TRBD1 (5 bases). The CDR3 totals 16 residues. Trimming pared 5 bases from V and 0 bases from J, leaving 14 bases between. Per germline, CDR1 MNHNS and CDR2 SASEGT.

This clonotype was found many times. V gene TRBV7-8 combines with J gene TRBJ2-2; 11 bases map to TRBD1. The CDR3 extends over 15 amino acids. Losses at the gene ends were 6 bases for V and 5 bases for J; bases not matched to a gene: 5. CDR1 and CDR2 (germline): SGHVS, FQNEAQ. CDR3 DNA: TGTGCCAGCAGTTCAGGACAGGGGGCGACCGGGGAGCTGTTTTTT. It codes for CASSSGQGATGELFF.